Listed below are T cell receptor beta chains from one sample, sequenced in a study of identical twins. MiXCR, run by TCRdb on the 5' RACE reads, gives a single entry per CDR3 protein. The table records approximately 220,000 distinct CDR3 sequences, less than 8% of them present only once. These data also featured in a second study, about yellow fever vaccine responses in identical twins.

The sample taken for sequencing was memory (CD45RO+) T cells sorted from blood. Every receptor here comes from a woman aged 18-35 years in good health. CDR3s include the opening cysteine and the closing phenylalanine or tryptophan.

V | CDR3
TRBV11-2 | CASSFGISGGGFQETQYF
TRBV20-1 | CSATTKGYEQYF
TRBV7-2 | CATGRGNMDTQYF
TRBV29-1 | CSVATSGIYNEQFF
TRBV20-1 | CSAGDSLSSYEQYF
TRBV28 | CASSSRPGGAGANVLTF
TRBV7-9 | CASSHQINQPQHF
TRBV6-1 | CASMGGGMGTDTQYF
TRBV29-1 | CSVDLGAGYGYTF
TRBV5-1 | CASSLVGQRNTEAFF
TRBV5-6 | CASSLAAGSTDTQYF
TRBV30 | CAWRRGTGGFEQYF
TRBV11-2 | CASSHIAGRINEQFF
TRBV7-2 | CASSLEGTEYTEAFF
TRBV6-5 | CASSYSGSGTFFNEQFF
TRBV7-2 | CASSLDNRGYEQYF
TRBV20-1 | CSAREISTSGEFYEQYF
TRBV24-1 | CATSDSDREFDEQYF
TRBV7-6 | CASSLWGDTDTQYF
TRBV28 | CASIRAGNSPLHF
TRBV5-1 | CASSTGSLNTEAFF
TRBV12-3/TRBV12-4 | CASSFGGNTIYF
TRBV7-8 | CASSRGGLSESTDTQYF
TRBV19 | CASGNDLNTGELFF
TRBV5-1 | CASSSSAGTSGNTIYF
TRBV28 | CASRASVRVTGADEQYF
TRBV4-3 | CASSPNVGARADTQYF
TRBV25-1 | CASSEGWGRGEKLFF
TRBV6-4 | CASSDTAGGPDTQYF
TRBV29-1 | CSVDRGQGDVYGYTF
TRBV6-6 | CASSPVLADTQYF
TRBV6-2/TRBV6-3 | CASSLTANYGYTF
TRBV6-1 | CASSEGYRSSNQPQHF
TRBV4-2 | CASSQDARGAHYEQYF
TRBV9 | CASSVTGGWDNSPLHF
TRBV4-3 | CASSQVRADGTDTQYF
TRBV4-2 | CASSPGTSGRSYNEQFF
TRBV28 | CASSSLSGGGWKYF